Listed below are T cell receptor beta chains from one sample, sequenced in a study of blood T cells in healthy people across ages. TCRdb re-analysed the 5' RACE reads in MiXCR, keeping a single row per CDR3 protein. The sample records roughly 700,000 distinct CDR3 sequences, 45% to 50% being singletons. The material sequenced was blood. The receptors stem from an older woman in good health. Both conserved end residues are part of each CDR3. Clone size is stated in some rows and not others, as once, few, many or a class when expanded.

>TRBV5-1|14|-
CASSLGTGKDTQYF
>TRBV19|15|-
CASSYGQGLTDTRYF
>TRBV14|16|-
CASSQRTGSSYNEQFF
>TRBV5-1|13|-
CASRPGTGQQAFF
>TRBV20-1|15|-
CSAAGLAEAGETQYF
>TRBV12-3/TRBV12-4|14|-
CASRAKAGAYEQYF
>TRBV6-2/TRBV6-3|16|-
CASSYRRDGSYNEQFF
>TRBV3-1|15|few
CASSRGLAGRDEQFF
>TRBV12-3/TRBV12-4|14|once
CASSPNTNFRTQYF
>TRBV11-2|15|-
CTSSLIGTGMGEQYF
>TRBV7-6|12|-
CASSPFGDTQYF
>TRBV20-1|13|-
CSATTTGHYEQYF
>TRBV15|17|-
CATSRAPSGSSYNEQFF